The 15 T cell receptor beta chains below were found in one sample sequenced in a study of cytomegalovirus exposure and HLA in healthy donors. 13 Jbeta primers and 60 Vbeta primers were used for the PCR. The method was immunoSEQ multiplex PCR; TCRdb's version includes in-frame clones alone and lacks a portion of them. The sample lists about 150,000 clones; 70% to 85% were seen once. Sequencing input: PBMCs. These receptors all stem from a man aged 25 to 40 in good health and CMV-seronegative.

CDR3 region: CASSPRPSGGATDTQYF. The CDR3 coding sequence is TGCGCCAGCAGCCCCCGCCCTAGCGGGGGGGCCACAGATACGCAGTATTTT. The chain carries TRBV5-1 and TRBJ2-3, with 12 bases identical to TRBD2. The CDR3 is 17 residues long. Unmatched junction bases numbered 8, after V lost 4 bases and J lost 2 bases. Germline lookup yields CDR1 SGHRS and CDR2 YFSETQ.

The chain links TRBV27 to TRBJ1-6; TRBD1 matches 9 bases. The germline V gene encodes CDR1 MNHEY and CDR2 SMNVEV (reference sequence). The trim removed 6 bases at V and 10 bases at J, leaving 7 bases unmatched. This CDR3 is built from 14 residues. In DNA, the CDR3 is TGTGCCAGCAGGGACAGGGGATTCTACTCACCCCTCCACTTT. It yields the protein CASRDRGFYSPLHF.

V and J are TRBV30 and TRBJ1-1, with D possibly being TRBD1 (5 bases). There are 14 residues in the CDR3. Trimming took off 2 bases at V and 7 bases at J, with 17 bases between the two ends. From germline, CDR1 is GTSNPN and CDR2 SVGIG (reference sequence). CDR3 region: CAWSQLGGRGEAFF. As DNA, the CDR3 is TGTGCCTGGAGTCAATTGGGGGGTAGAGGTGAAGCTTTCTTT.

The chain has TRBV5-1 and TRBJ2-3, with 7 nucleotides matching TRBD1. This CDR3 region has 16 residues. The germline gives CDR1 SGHRS, CDR2 YFSETQ. Trimming took 0 bases from V and 2 from J; bases not matched to a gene: 6. This chain's CDR3 is CASSLGTGRNTDTQYF. The CDR3 DNA is TGCGCCAGCAGCTTGGGGACAGGTCGAAACACAGATACGCAGTATTTT.

V is TRBV6-5 and J is TRBJ2-1; 9 bases match TRBD1. Germline V gene lookup returns CDR1 MNHEY and CDR2 SVGAGI. This CDR3 comprises 15 residues. V shed 5 bases and J 3 bases; nucleotides not matched to a gene: 5. CDR3 bases: TGTGCCAGCAGTAATAGGGACAGGGTCTACAATGAGCAGTTCTTC. It encodes CASSNRDRVYNEQFF.

J is TRBJ1-5 and V is TRBV4-3; D call uncertain. The V end was cut by 0 bases, the J end by 3 bases, with 9 bases between. Germline CDR1 is LGHNA and CDR2 is YSLEER. There are 15 residues in the CDR3. The CDR3 coding sequence is TGCGCCAGCAGCCAAGATTGGACTGACAATCAGCCCCAGCATTTT. It translates to CASSQDWTDNQPQHF.

This chain uses TRBV7-9 with TRBJ2-7; 8 bases are shared with TRBD1. The germline V gene has CDR1 SEHNR and CDR2 FQNEAQ (reference sequence). Germline trimming cut 5 bases from V and 5 bases from J; bases unmatched to any gene: 14. The CDR3 is 16 amino acids. Here the CDR3 reads CASSPWTGLAPNEQYF. The CDR3 nucleotides read TGTGCCAGCAGCCCGTGGACAGGGCTTGCTCCTAACGAGCAGTACTTC.

The chain is built from TRBV28 and TRBJ1-4; no reliable D call. The CDR3 has 16 residues. Trimming stripped 6 bases from V and 3 bases from J, with 17 bases between. The germline CDR1 and CDR2 sequences are MDHEN and SYDVKM. This CDR3 is CASSPVVRGANEKLFF. The CDR3 bases are TGTGCCAGCAGCCCGGTAGTGAGAGGTGCTAATGAAAAACTGTTTTTT.

This clone was seen more than once but under ten times. V usage is TRBV19 and J usage is TRBJ1-2, with 9 nucleotides matching TRBD1. V shed 4 bases and J 3 bases; nucleotides not matched to a gene: 6. This CDR3 comprises 15 residues. Germline-derived CDR1 and CDR2 are LNHDA and SQIVND (reference sequence). DNA for the CDR3: TGTGCCAGTAGTACCGACAGGGGGGGCGACTATGGCTACACCTTC. Its protein product is CASSTDRGGDYGYTF.

J is TRBJ2-5 and V is TRBV19; D ambiguous. Germline V gives CDR1 LNHDA, CDR2 SQIVND (reference sequence). V gave up 1 base and J gave up 3 bases, with 6 bases separating them. The CDR3 extends over 13 amino acids. The CDR3 region is CASSIGQEETQYF. Written as DNA, the CDR3 is TGTGCCAGTAGTATAGGGCAGGAAGAGACCCAGTACTTC.

Worth noting for this clone: Other DNA sequences in this sample translate to the same CDR3. The V call is TRBV5-4, the J call TRBJ2-7; TRBD2 might be the D (5 bases). V shed 1 base and J shed 0 bases, with 8 bases lying between them. From germline, CDR1 is SGHNT and CDR2 YYREEE (reference sequence). This CDR3 is 14 amino acids long. This chain's CDR3 is CASSLTGSSYEQYF. The CDR3 DNA reads as TGTGCCAGCAGCTTGACGGGGTCCTCCTACGAGCAGTACTTC.

This clone has only a few counts. The chain joins TRBV7-9 to TRBJ1-1; D is unclear. Looked up from germline, CDR1 is SEHNR and CDR2 is FQNEAQ (reference sequence). Trimming cost V 5 bases and J 3 bases, with 16 bases left between them. The length of the CDR3 is 15 residues. The CDR3 DNA sequence: TGTGCCAGCAGCCTCGGAGGCTACAAGGACACTGAAGCTTTCTTT. Protein: CASSLGGYKDTEAFF.

V and J are TRBV18 and TRBJ1-5, with a possible D match to TRBD1 (5 bases). Germline V CDR1 and CDR2: KGHSH, LQKENI. V lost 2 bases to trimming and J lost 0 bases, with 8 bases between them. The CDR3 is made up of 15 amino acids. CDR3 region: CASSPGAISNQPQHF. The CDR3 DNA reads as TGTGCCAGCTCACCAGGGGCGATTAGCAATCAGCCCCAGCATTTT.

The V call is TRBV5-4, the J call TRBJ1-1; weak D call: TRBD1 (5 bases). V lost 4 bases and J lost 0, with 13 bases in between. Germline V gene lookup returns CDR1 SGHNT and CDR2 YYREEE (reference sequence). There are 15 residues in the CDR3. CDR3 coding DNA: TGTGCCAGCAGCCAGACAGTTGCGATGAACACTGAAGCTTTCTTT. Its protein is CASSQTVAMNTEAFF.

This chain joins TRBV4-2 and TRBJ2-3, with 8 nucleotides matching TRBD2. The V segment lost 1 base and the J segment 0 bases; nucleotides outside the gene matches: 6. Germline CDR1 and CDR2: LGHNA and YNFKEQ. There are 17 residues in the CDR3. In DNA, the CDR3 is TGTGCCAGCAGCCAAGGTGCGGGGGGCCCTAGCACAGATACGCAGTATTTT. As protein: CASSQGAGGPSTDTQYF.